This entry lists 22 T cell receptor beta chains sequenced from one sample in a study of T cell clonality in common variable immunodeficiency. Sequencing was performed with immunoSEQ multiplex PCR; in TCRdb, only in-frame clones are kept and a portion is missing. The sample holds around 17,000 clones, and no clone turns up only once. What these receptors recognize is not known. Broader study findings: Reportedly, TCR beta sequences from common variable immunodeficiency showed fewer deletions and N-nucleotide insertions.

The sample was peripheral blood mononuclear cells. The source is a human donor with common variable immunodeficiency.

This clone was found a few times. The read ends 3 residues before the CDR3 terminus; that terminus is restored from the germline J gene. This chain joins TRBV7-6 and TRBJ1-2; 8 bases are a match to TRBD1. The CDR3 is 15 residues long. Per germline, CDR1 SGHVS and CDR2 FNYEAQ. Trimming cost V 6 bases and J 1 base; bases outside gene matches: 7. The CDR3 loop reads CASSQGQGFNYGYTF. The CDR3 DNA, read in part, is TGTGCCAGCAGTCAAGGACAGGGCTTTAACTATGGC.

This clone was seen at least ten times. The read ends 3 residues early relative to the CDR3; the germline J gene fills the gap. This chain uses TRBV20-1 with TRBJ1-5, with 8 bases matching TRBD1. Germline-derived CDR1 and CDR2 are DFQATT and SNEGSKA (reference sequence). The CDR3 covers 15 residues. The V segment lost 5 bases and the J segment 7 bases; nucleotides outside the gene matches: 13. The CDR3 bases that were read are TGCAGTGCTGGGGGCGGGCAGGGGGCAGCCCAGCCC. This translates into CSAGGGQGAAQP. The CDR3 as a whole reads CSAGGGQGAAQPQHF.

This clone was counted only a few times. The read terminates 3 residues before the CDR3 end, so the remaining end is supplied by the germline J gene. The chain couples TRBV2 to TRBJ1-1; 7 bases fit TRBD1. The germline V gene encodes CDR1 SNHLY and CDR2 FYNNEI. This CDR3 is built from 14 residues. Losses at the gene ends were 7 bases for V and 5 bases for J; bases not matched to a gene: 10. The sequenced CDR3 bases are TGTGCCAGCAATCAACAGGGGATGGGGACTGAA. Translated, it gives CASNQQGMGTE. The full CDR3 sequence reads CASNQQGMGTEAFF.

This clone was recorded many times. Partial CDR3 DNA: TGTGCCAGCGGACAGGGGCTTAACTATGGC. This codes for CASGQGLNYG. The entire CDR3 protein is CASGQGLNYGYTF. The chain combines TRBV18 with TRBJ1-2; 9 bases are a match to TRBD1. Sequencing ends 3 residues short of the CDR3 end; the germline J gene provides the rest. Germline-derived CDR1 and CDR2 are KGHSH and LQKENI. V lost 8 bases, J lost 1 base, and 2 bases stayed unmatched. The CDR3 consists of 13 residues.

A remark on this clone: The read comes to an end 3 residues before the CDR3 does, leaving the germline J gene to fill in the end. The chain couples TRBV18 to TRBJ2-5; TRBD1 agrees at 7 bases. V trimming: 3 bases; J trimming: 5 bases; junction bases outside the gene matches: 12. CDR1 is KGHSH and CDR2 is LQKENI in the germline V gene. This CDR3 has 16 residues. The CDR3 is CASSPSRGRAEETQYF. CDR3 bases read: TGTGCCAGCTCACCGTCAAGGGGGCGCGCGGAGGAGACC.

This clone came up a few times. The read terminates 3 residues before the CDR3 end, so the remaining end is supplied by the germline J gene. The J gene is TRBJ1-5, the V gene TRBV2; a possible D gene is TRBD1 (5 bases). The CDR3 has 14 amino acids. Germline CDR1 reads SNHLY; CDR2 reads FYNNEI. V dropped 8 bases and J dropped 6 bases, with 17 bases sitting between them. The CDR3: CASCRQAGGQPQHF. Partial CDR3 DNA: TGTGCCAGCTGTAGGCAGGCCGGGGGTCAGCCC.

A remark on this clone: The read ends 3 residues early relative to the CDR3; the germline J gene fills the gap. V and J are TRBV20-1 and TRBJ2-1; 12 nucleotides line up with TRBD2. Germline trimming cut 0 bases from V and 8 bases from J; bases unmatched to any gene: 8. The germline gives CDR1 DFQATT, CDR2 SNEGSKA (reference sequence). The CDR3 loop spans 16 amino acids. CDR3 bases read: TGCAGTGCTAGAGATCTTCCTAGCGGGAGGGTCCATGAG. Translating gives CSARDLPSGRVHE. The entire CDR3 protein is CSARDLPSGRVHEQFF.

On this clone: The CDR3 goes on 3 residues after the read ends, and that part is filled in from the germline J gene. This chain links TRBV18 with TRBJ1-2; 8 bases line up with TRBD1. CDR1 is KGHSH, CDR2 LQKENI, per germline. This CDR3 contains 15 residues. Unmatched junction bases numbered 6, after V lost 2 bases and J lost 4 bases. The sequenced part of the CDR3 DNA is TGTGCCAGCTCACCAAGCGGGACAGGATCCTATGGC. Translating gives CASSPSGTGSYG. The entire CDR3 sequence reads CASSPSGTGSYGYTF.

This clone was picked up many times. Read coverage stops 3 residues before the CDR3 terminus; the germline J gene supplies the remainder. V usage is TRBV18 and J usage is TRBJ2-3; 12 positions match TRBD2. The V and J ends lost 0 bases and 4 bases, in that order; junction bases with no gene match: 5. Germline loops: CDR1 KGHSH, CDR2 LQKENI. The length of the CDR3 is 17 residues. The DNA read from the CDR3 is TGTGCCAGCTCACCACCGCTAGCGGGAGGGACGCCAGATACG. This translates into CASSPPLAGGTPDT. The entire CDR3 sequence reads CASSPPLAGGTPDTQYF. The full variable domain, rest sourced from reference TRBV18 and TRBJ2-3, is NAGVMQNPRHLVRRRGQEARLRCSPMKGHSHVYWYRQLPEEGLKFMVYLQKENIIDESGMPKERFSAEFPKEGPSILRIQQVVRGDSAAYFCASSPPLAGGTPDTQYFGPGTRLTVL.

By sample share, this clone is medium-sized. The CDR3 end lies 3 residues beyond the end of the read and is filled in from the germline J gene. The chain employs TRBV29-1 and TRBJ2-3, with D hard to call. This CDR3 is 14 amino acids long. From germline, CDR1 is SQVTM and CDR2 ANQGSEA. Trimming took off 8 bases at V and 2 bases at J, with 17 bases between the two ends. CDR3 loop: CSFARVSDTDTQYF. The CDR3 bases that were read are TGCAGCTTCGCTCGGGTATCAGACACAGATACG.

This clone turned up a few times. The read stops 3 residues short of the end of the CDR3; the missing end is completed from the germline J gene. The chain recombines TRBV7-6 with TRBJ2-5; D unresolved. Germline V gene sequence: CDR1 SGHVS, CDR2 FNYEAQ. This CDR3 is 13 amino acids long. This CDR3 reads CASSLTQLGTQYF. CDR3 DNA (partial): TGTGCCAGCAGCTTAACCCAATTGGGCACC.

On this clone: The CDR3 end lies 3 residues beyond the end of the read and is filled in from the germline J gene. The V call is TRBV7-9, the J call TRBJ1-1; tentatively, D is TRBD1 (6 bases). Germline V gene lookup returns CDR1 SEHNR and CDR2 FQNEAQ (reference sequence). The CDR3 loop spans 12 amino acids. CDR3 DNA (partial): TGTGCCAGCAGCAATACAGGGACCGAA. Translation gives CASSNTGTE. The full-length CDR3 reads as CASSNTGTEAFF.

Comment on this clone: The CDR3 is cut off 3 residues early in the read; its end comes from the germline J gene. The rearrangement links TRBV19 to TRBJ1-5; 8 positions agree with TRBD1. Germline trimming cut 3 bases from V and 6 bases from J; bases unmatched to any gene: 7. The germline V gene encodes CDR1 LNHDA and CDR2 SQIVND (reference sequence). The CDR3 is 15 residues long. CDR3 DNA (partial): TGTGCCAGTAGTATTGCGGGACAGGCCCTTCAGCCC. Its protein product is CASSIAGQALQP. The entire CDR3 is CASSIAGQALQPQHF.

This clone was counted between two and nine times. The read comes to an end 3 residues before the CDR3 does, leaving the germline J gene to fill in the end. V usage is TRBV30 and J usage is TRBJ2-3; D remains ambiguous. This CDR3 region has 16 residues. CDR1 and CDR2 (germline): GTSNPN, SVGIG (reference sequence). V dropped 3 bases and J dropped 0 bases, with 16 bases sitting between them. The CDR3 here is CAWSASLHGSTDTQYF. The covered CDR3 bases are TGTGCCTGGAGCGCCTCCCTCCACGGGAGCACAGATACG.

Only a few counts were recorded for this clone. Partial CDR3 DNA: TGTGCCAGCAGCGGTGCGGAGACC. This gives the protein CASSGAET. The whole CDR3 reads CASSGAETQYF. The gene calls are TRBV5-5 and TRBJ2-5; D gene ambiguous. The CDR3 goes on 3 residues after the read ends, and that part is filled in from the germline J gene. The CDR3 has 11 residues. Between the trimmed V and J ends, which lost 4 bases and 5 bases, there was a span of 6 bases. The germline V gene encodes CDR1 SGHKS and CDR2 YYEKEE (reference sequence).

Worth noting for this clone: The read terminates 3 residues ahead of where the CDR3 ends, so the germline J gene completes it. The V and J genes are TRBV7-6 and TRBJ2-7; D tentatively fits TRBD1 or TRBD2 (7 bases each). This CDR3 is built from 15 residues. Germline V CDR1 and CDR2: SGHVS, FNYEAQ. Trimming stripped 7 bases from V and 3 bases from J, with 19 bases between. The CDR3 loop reads CASTKGGGGGYEQYF. CDR3 bases read: TGTGCCAGCACCAAGGGGGGAGGGGGCGGCTACGAG. Using reference TRBV7-6 and TRBJ2-7 for the parts outside the CDR3, the full variable domain is GAGVSQSPRYKVTKRGQDVALRCDPISGHVSLYWYRQALGQGPEFLTYFNYEAQQDKSGLPNDRFSAERPEGSISTLTIQRTEQRDSAMYRCASTKGGGGGYEQYFGPGTRLTVT.

In this sample, this clone turned up many times. Read data end 3 residues before the CDR3 end; the end is taken from the germline J gene. The chain carries TRBV18 and TRBJ1-1; TRBD1 matches at 7 bases. The germline V gene encodes CDR1 KGHSH and CDR2 LQKENI. This CDR3 comprises 14 residues. J was trimmed by 4 bases and V by 2 bases; bases with no gene match: 4. The part of the CDR3 DNA that was read is TGTGCCAGCTCACCAGACAGGGCGAGCACTGAA. Its protein is CASSPDRASTE. The entire CDR3 sequence reads CASSPDRASTEAFF. Supplemented by reference TRBV18 and TRBJ1-1, the full variable domain reads NAGVMQNPRHLVRRRGQEARLRCSPMKGHSHVYWYRQLPEEGLKFMVYLQKENIIDESGMPKERFSAEFPKEGPSILRIQQVVRGDSAAYFCASSPDRASTEAFFGQGTRLTVV.

This clone has just a few counts. With the read ending 3 residues before the CDR3 end, the germline J gene is used to fill in that end. V and J are TRBV5-1 and TRBJ1-1; TRBD1 matches 8 bases. With V trimmed by 3 bases and J by 1 base, 2 bases remained unmatched. This CDR3 spans 14 amino acids. The germline V gene encodes CDR1 SGHRS and CDR2 YFSETQ. CDR3 DNA (partial): TGCGCCAGCAGCTCGACAGGGGCGAACACTGAA. Translation gives CASSSTGANTE. The whole CDR3 protein reads CASSSTGANTEAFF.

This clone was observed at least ten times. Read sequence stops 3 residues before the CDR3 end, and the germline J gene provides the missing end. This chain links TRBV7-9 with TRBJ2-1, with no clear D. With 5 bases removed from V and 0 bases from J, the gap between germline ends came to 8 bases. CDR3 size: 14 residues. Germline CDR1 reads SEHNR; CDR2 reads FQNEAQ (reference sequence). CDR3 in amino acids: CASSPRVSYNEQFF. The covered CDR3 bases are TGTGCCAGCAGCCCCCGGGTCTCCTACAATGAG.

This clone has a count of ten or more. Sequencing ends 3 residues short of the CDR3 end; the germline J gene provides the rest. The chain carries TRBV11-2 and TRBJ2-7; TRBD1 is a possible D gene (6 bases). Germline CDR1 and CDR2: SGHAT and FQNNGV. V was shortened by 6 bases and J by 6 bases, with 12 bases between the two germline ends. The CDR3 totals 12 residues. CDR3 amino acids: CASRPTGTEQYF. CDR3 DNA, as far as it was read: TGTGCCAGCAGACCCACAGGGACCGAG.

In this sample, this clone turned up a few times. This chain's CDR3 is CASSLGGVGETQYF. The sequenced CDR3 bases are TGCGCCAGCAGCTTGGGAGGGGTCGGGGAGACC. V gene TRBV5-1 combines with J gene TRBJ2-5; possibly TRBD1 or TRBD2 for D (5 bases each). The CDR3 end falls 3 residues outside the read, so it is completed with the germline J gene. Germline loops: CDR1 SGHRS, CDR2 YFSETQ. V was clipped by 0 bases and J by 5 bases, with 11 bases between them. This CDR3 has 14 residues.

The table lists this clone with many counts. The read halts 3 residues ahead of the CDR3 end, with the missing end drawn from the germline J gene. V usage is TRBV29-1 and J usage is TRBJ1-1, with D perhaps matching TRBD1 (5 bases). Trimming took off 2 bases at V and 0 bases at J, with 13 bases between the two ends. The CDR3 has 15 amino acids. Per germline, CDR1 SQVTM and CDR2 ANQGSEA. CDR3 in amino acids: CSVEFRQKMNTEAFF. CDR3 DNA (partial): TGCAGCGTTGAATTTCGACAGAAAATGAACACTGAA.